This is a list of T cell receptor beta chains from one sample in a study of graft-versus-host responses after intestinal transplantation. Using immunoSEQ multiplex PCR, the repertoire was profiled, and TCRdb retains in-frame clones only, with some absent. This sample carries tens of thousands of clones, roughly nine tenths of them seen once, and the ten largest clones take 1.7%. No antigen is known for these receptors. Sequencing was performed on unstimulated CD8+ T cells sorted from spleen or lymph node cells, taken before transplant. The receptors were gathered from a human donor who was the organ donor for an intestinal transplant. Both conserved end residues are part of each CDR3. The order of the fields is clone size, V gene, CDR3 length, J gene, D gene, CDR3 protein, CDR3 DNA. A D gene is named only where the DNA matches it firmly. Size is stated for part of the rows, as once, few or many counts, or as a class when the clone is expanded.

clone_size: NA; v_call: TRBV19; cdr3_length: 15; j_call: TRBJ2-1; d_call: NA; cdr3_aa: CASTPDGSSYNEQFF; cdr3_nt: TGTGCCAGTACCCCGGACGGGAGCTCCTACAATGAGCAGTTCTTC
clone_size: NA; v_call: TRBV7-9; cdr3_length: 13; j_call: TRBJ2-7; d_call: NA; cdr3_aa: CASTLRGMDEQYF; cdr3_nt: TGTGCCAGCACCCTAAGGGGTATGGACGAGCAGTACTTC
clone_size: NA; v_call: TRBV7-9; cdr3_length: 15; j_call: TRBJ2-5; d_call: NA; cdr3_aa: CASSFLTADWETQYF; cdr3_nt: TGTGCCAGCAGCTTCCTGACTGCGGATTGGGAGACCCAGTACTTC
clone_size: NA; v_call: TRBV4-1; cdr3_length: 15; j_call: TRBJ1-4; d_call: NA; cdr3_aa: CASSQFSGLGEKLFF; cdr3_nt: TGCGCCAGCAGCCAATTTTCAGGGCTTGGTGAAAAACTGTTTTTT
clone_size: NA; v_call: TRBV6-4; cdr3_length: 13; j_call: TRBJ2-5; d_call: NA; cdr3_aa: CASSDGQKETQYF; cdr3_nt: TGTGCCAGCAGTGACGGGCAGAAAGAGACCCAGTACTTC
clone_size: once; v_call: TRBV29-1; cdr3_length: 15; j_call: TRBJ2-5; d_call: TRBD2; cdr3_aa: CSVGTSGRVRETQYF; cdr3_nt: TGCAGCGTTGGGACTAGCGGGAGGGTAAGAGAGACCCAGTACTTC
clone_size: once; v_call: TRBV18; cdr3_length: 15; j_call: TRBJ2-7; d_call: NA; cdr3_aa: CASSLTPGQDYEQYF; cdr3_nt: TGTGCCAGCTCACTAACCCCGGGACAAGACTACGAGCAGTACTTC
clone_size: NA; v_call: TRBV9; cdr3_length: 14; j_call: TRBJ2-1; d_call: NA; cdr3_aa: CASSVGGGEREQFF; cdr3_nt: TGTGCCAGCAGCGTAGGAGGAGGGGAGCGGGAGCAGTTCTTC
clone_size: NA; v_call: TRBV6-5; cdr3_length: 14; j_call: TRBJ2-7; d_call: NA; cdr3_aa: CASSYSAGWNEQYF; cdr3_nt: TGTGCCAGCAGTTACTCGGCAGGGTGGAACGAGCAGTACTTC
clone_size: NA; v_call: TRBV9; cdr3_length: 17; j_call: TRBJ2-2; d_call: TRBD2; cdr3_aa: CASSGVLAGEGAGELFF; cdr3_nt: TGTGCCAGCAGCGGGGTTCTAGCGGGAGAAGGGGCCGGGGAGCTGTTTTTT
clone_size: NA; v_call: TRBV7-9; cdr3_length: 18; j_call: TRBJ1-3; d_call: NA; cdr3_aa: CASIRWDGTLPHPNTIYF; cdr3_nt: TGTGCCAGCATTAGGTGGGACGGGACTCTCCCACACCCAAACACCATATATTTT
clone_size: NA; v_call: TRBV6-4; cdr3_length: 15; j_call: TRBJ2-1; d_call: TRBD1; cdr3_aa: CASSPTGEKYNEQFF; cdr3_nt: TGTGCCAGCAGCCCGACAGGGGAAAAATACAATGAGCAGTTCTTC
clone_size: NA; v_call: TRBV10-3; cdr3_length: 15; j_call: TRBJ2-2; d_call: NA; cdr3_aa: CAISAKRWNTGELFF; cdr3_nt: TGTGCCATCAGTGCAAAGCGATGGAACACCGGGGAGCTGTTTTTT
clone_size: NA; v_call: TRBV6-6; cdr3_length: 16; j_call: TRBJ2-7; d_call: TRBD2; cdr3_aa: CASSYSRTSGDYEQYF; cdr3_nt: TGTGCCAGCAGTTACTCCCGGACTAGCGGAGACTACGAGCAGTACTTC
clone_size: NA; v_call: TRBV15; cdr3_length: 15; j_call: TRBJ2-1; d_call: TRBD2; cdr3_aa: CATSRDNGGGNEQFF; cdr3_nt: TGTGCCACCAGCAGAGATAATGGCGGGGGGAATGAGCAGTTCTTC
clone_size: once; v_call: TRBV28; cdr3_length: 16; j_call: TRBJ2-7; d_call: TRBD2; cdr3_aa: CASSSSQLAGGREQYF; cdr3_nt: TGTGCCAGCAGTTCATCTCAACTAGCGGGAGGGCGCGAGCAGTACTTC
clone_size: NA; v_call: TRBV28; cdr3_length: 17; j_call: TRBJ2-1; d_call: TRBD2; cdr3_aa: CASSPSGRRPSYNEQFF; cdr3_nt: TGTGCCAGCAGTCCCTCCGGGAGGCGCCCCTCCTACAATGAGCAGTTCTTC
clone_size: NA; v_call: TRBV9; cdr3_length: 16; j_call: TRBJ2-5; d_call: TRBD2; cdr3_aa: CASSLSGRRAQETQYF; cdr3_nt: TGTGCCAGCAGTCTTAGCGGGAGGCGAGCCCAAGAGACCCAGTACTTC
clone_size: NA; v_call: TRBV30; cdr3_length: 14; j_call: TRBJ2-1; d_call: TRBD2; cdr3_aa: CAWGTSGGHNEQFF; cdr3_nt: TGTGCCTGGGGGACTAGCGGTGGCCACAATGAGCAGTTCTTC
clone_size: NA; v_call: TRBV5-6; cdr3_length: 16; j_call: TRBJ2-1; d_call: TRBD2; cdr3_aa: CASSQIAGPTYNEQFF; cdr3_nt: TGTGCCAGCAGCCAGATAGCGGGACCAACCTACAATGAGCAGTTCTTC
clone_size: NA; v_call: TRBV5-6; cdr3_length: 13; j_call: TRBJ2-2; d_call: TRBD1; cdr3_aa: CASQGAGTGELFF; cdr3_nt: TGTGCCAGCCAGGGGGCCGGGACCGGGGAGCTGTTTTTT
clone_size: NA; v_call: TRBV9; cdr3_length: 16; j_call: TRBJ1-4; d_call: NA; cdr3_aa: CASSKGGTPTNEKLFF; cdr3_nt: TGTGCCAGCAGCAAGGGGGGGACACCAACTAATGAAAAACTGTTTTTT
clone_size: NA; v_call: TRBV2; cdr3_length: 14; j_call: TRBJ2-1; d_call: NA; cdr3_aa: CASISRRDYNEQFF; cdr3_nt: TGTGCCAGCATCTCAAGGAGAGACTACAATGAGCAGTTCTTC
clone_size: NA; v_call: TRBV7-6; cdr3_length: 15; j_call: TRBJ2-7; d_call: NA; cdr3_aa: CASSLEHSGTYEQYF; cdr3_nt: TGTGCCAGCAGCTTAGAACACTCGGGAACCTACGAGCAGTACTTC
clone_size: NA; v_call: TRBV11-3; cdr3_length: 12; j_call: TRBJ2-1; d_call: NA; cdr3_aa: CASSSIRSEQFF; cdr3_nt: TGTGCCAGCAGCTCTATAAGATCTGAGCAGTTCTTC
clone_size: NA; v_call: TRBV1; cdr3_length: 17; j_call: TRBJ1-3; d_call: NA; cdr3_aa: CTSSQDSGCDRDWAIYF; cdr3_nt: TGCACCAGCAGCCAAGATTCGGGGTGTGACAGGGATTGGGCCATATATTTT
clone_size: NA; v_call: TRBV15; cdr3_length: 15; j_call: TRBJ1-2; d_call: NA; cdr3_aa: CATSRRAGNIYGYTF; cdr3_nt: TGTGCCACCAGCAGGAGGGCCGGAAACATTTATGGCTACACCTTC
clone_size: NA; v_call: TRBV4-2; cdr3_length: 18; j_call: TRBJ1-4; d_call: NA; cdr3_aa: CASSQGTVRPSTNEKLFF; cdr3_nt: TGTGCCAGCAGCCAAGGGACAGTACGACCTTCCACCAATGAAAAACTGTTTTTT
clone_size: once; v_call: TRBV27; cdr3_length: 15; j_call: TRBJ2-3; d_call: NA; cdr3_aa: CASSLAGASTDTQYF; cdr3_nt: TGTGCCAGCAGTTTAGCGGGCGCATCCACAGATACGCAGTATTTT
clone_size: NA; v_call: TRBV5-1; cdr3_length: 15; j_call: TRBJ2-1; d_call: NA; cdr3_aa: CASSLVRTPWDEQFF; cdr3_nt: TGCGCCAGCAGCTTGGTTCGGACTCCTTGGGATGAGCAGTTCTTC
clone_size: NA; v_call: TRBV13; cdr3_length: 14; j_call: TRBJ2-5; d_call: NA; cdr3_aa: CASSKKLGMETQYF; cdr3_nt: TGTGCCAGCAGCAAAAAACTAGGGATGGAGACCCAGTACTTC
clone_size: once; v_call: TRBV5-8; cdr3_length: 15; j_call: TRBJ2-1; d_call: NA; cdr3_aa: CASSFGSGNYNEQFF; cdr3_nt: TGTGCCAGCAGCTTTGGTAGCGGAAACTACAATGAGCAGTTCTTC
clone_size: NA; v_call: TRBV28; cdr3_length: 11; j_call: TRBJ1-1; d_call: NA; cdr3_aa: CASSLATEAFF; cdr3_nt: TGTGCCAGCAGTTTGGCCACTGAAGCTTTCTTT
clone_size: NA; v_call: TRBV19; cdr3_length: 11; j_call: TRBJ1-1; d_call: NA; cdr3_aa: CASSLNTEAFF; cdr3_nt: TGTGCCAGTAGCTTGAACACTGAAGCTTTCTTT
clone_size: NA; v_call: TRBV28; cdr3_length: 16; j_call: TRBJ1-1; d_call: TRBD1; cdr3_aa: CASSDPGQGRNTEAFF; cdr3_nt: TGTGCCAGCAGTGATCCGGGACAGGGGAGGAACACTGAAGCTTTCTTT